This paragraph covers one T cell receptor beta chain sequence. This clonotype was seen at least ten times. The clone's antigen remains unknown. The record has no base qualities; no much larger clone is one base away. The CDR3 runs 13 amino acids, cysteine and phenylalanine included. Solely the CDR3 DNA is kept, with 39 bases framed from the first base. V is pared back by 5 bases and J by 8 bases, with 15 bases lying between the germline termini. CDR1 and CDR2, per the germline V gene (reference sequence), are DFQATT and SNEGSKA. The sample comes from a study of immune heterogeneity within non-small cell lung tumors (dated by TCRdb to 2017 to 2018). In terms of the full investigation: By histology, several squamous cell carcinomas, 10 non-squamous carcinomas and 1 tumor not otherwise specified were included. To look at intratumoral immune heterogeneity, the study ran whole-exome sequencing, RNA-seq and TCR beta repertoire sequencing on several spatially distinct regions taken from every NSCLC tumor. TCR repertoire analysis included about 57 tumor loci from about 15 patients, whereas transcriptome data included only about 46 loci from 11 to 12 patients. Binding of neoantigens to the HLA alleles of each patient was predicted with netMHCpan-3.0 for mutant peptides of 8 to 11 amino acids. Overall results and qualifications from the work: Within a patient, identical dominant CDR3B clonotypes were found to recur across loci, yet unique high-frequency clones were also harbored in different tumor locations. Individual patients mostly had different high-frequency TCR beta clonotypes. A moderate positive correlation (R around 0.35), which was statistically significant, linked local T-cell repertoire clonality to local tumor mutational burden.

A multiplex PCR system amplified the TCR beta CDR3 region, with a first 10-cycle round using 32 V-gene forward and 13 J-gene reverse primers. First-round PCR used a QIAGEN Multiplex PCR Kit, and primer sequences were filed in Chinese patent CN105087789A. Illumina universal primers were attached in a second round of PCR run with the Phusion High-Fidelity PCR Kit. The TCR libraries underwent paired-end sequencing with a read length of 151 bp on the Illumina HiSeq X Ten platform. For the original study's pipeline: Reads without multiplex PCR primers were removed using Cutadapt, read pairs were merged using PEAR, and CDR3 regions were called using MiXCR with default settings. Repertoire diversity was assessed by Shannon entropy, and clonality was calculated as one minus the Shannon entropy divided by the ln of the count of productive unique sequences. Clonotypes present at frequencies of at least 0.5% were defined as dominant or high-frequency T-cell clones. TCRdb's own reprocessing of the public reads used fastp at Q25 and MiXCR and kept productive beta chains. A single entry per CDR3 protein holds the most common genes and DNA from its merged rows. These V and J calls derive from TCRdb rather than the authors' analysis. The sample has roughly 9,800 distinct CDR3 sequences on record, 25% to 40% of them singletons. Jointly, the top ten make up around 11% of the sample.

Genomic DNA extracted from bulk tumor tissue served as TCR template, with about 0.6 ug gDNA amplified per sample. During surgery, multiple biopsies were taken from each primary tumor and placed as far apart as possible within the tumor mass. The study cohort was described as untreated, and patients were newly diagnosed NSCLC cases undergoing curative surgery. The donors were over 12 patients with newly diagnosed non-small cell lung cancer who were having surgery with curative intent. A couple of independent pathologists reviewed the resected tumor masses. Sequencing was performed only on DNA and RNA samples of high quality.

This clonotype was sampled from a man aged 55 to 69 with non-small cell lung cancer. The sample consisted of lung tumor tissue. The receptor chain draws on TRBV20-1 and TRBJ2-2; tentative D gene TRBD2, with 5 bases matching. The sequenced DNA is TGCAGTGCTGGAGGCCTCCTGGGTGGGGAGCTGTTTTTT. It is translated as CSAGGLLGGELFF.